One sample yielded the 16 T cell receptor beta chains listed below, sequenced in a study of cytomegalovirus exposure and HLA in healthy donors listed by TCRdb under 2017. Library generation was performed with the immunoSEQ multiplex PCR assay. The multiplex PCR relied on a mix of 60 forward primers for TCR Vbeta segments and 13 reverse primers for TCR Jbeta segments. Not all clones reach the TCRdb copy of this immuneACCESS table, which keeps in-frame sequences only. Checked studies attribute under half of the gap to unresolved V genes and leave the rest unexplained. The sample data list 200,000 to 250,000 clones, and 70% to 80% of these were observed just once. Of the sample, 15% to 19% falls within the top ten clones. Sequenced material: PBMCs. These receptors came from a man aged 35 to 55 in good health and CMV-seronegative.

This chain links TRBV10-2 with TRBJ2-5; D is unclear. With the DNA end fitting TRBJ2-7 better, the J assignment may be wrong. Germline V gene lookup returns CDR1 WSHSY and CDR2 SAAADI. The CDR3 covers 15 residues. DNA for the CDR3: TGCGCCAGCAGTGAGGGTCAGGAATTCTCCTACGAGCAGTACTTC. Its protein is CASSEGQEFSYEQYF.

The sample holds a few counts of this clone. The rearrangement links TRBV6-5 to TRBJ2-1, with TRBD1 identical over 8 bases. Germline CDR1 MNHEY, CDR2 SVGAGI. CDR3 length equals 14 residues. With V trimmed by 4 bases and J by 8 bases, 7 bases remained unmatched. The CDR3, as DNA: TGTGCCAGCAGTTGGACAGGGCTTAGCTATGAGCAGTTCTTC. Its protein is CASSWTGLSYEQFF.

The J gene is TRBJ2-5, the V gene TRBV7-9, with D perhaps TRBD1 (5 bases). CDR1 and CDR2 (germline): SEHNR, FQNEAQ (reference sequence). This CDR3 spans 15 amino acids. Trimming pared 0 bases from V and 3 bases from J, leaving 11 bases between. The chain's CDR3 is CASSLAQAGKETQYF. CDR3 DNA: TGTGCCAGCAGCTTAGCGCAGGCAGGGAAAGAGACCCAGTACTTC.

This clone has a handful of counts. This chain uses TRBV10-2 with TRBJ2-1; a weak D match, TRBD2 (6 bases). The V gene lost 9 bases and the J gene lost 6 bases, with 9 bases spanning the gap. This CDR3 has 11 amino acids. Germline loops: CDR1 WSHSY, CDR2 SAAADI. CDR3 nucleotide sequence: TGCGCCAGTTCCGGGGGCAATGAGCAGTTCTTC. Translating it yields CASSGGNEQFF.

This chain uses TRBV7-8 with TRBJ1-5, with 7 bases matching TRBD1. Looked up from germline, CDR1 is SGHVS and CDR2 is FQNEAQ. CDR3 length: 17 amino acids. J gave up 4 bases and V 4 bases, and 13 bases lay outside the gene matches. In DNA, the CDR3 is TGTGCCAGCAGCTCATTCCCCGCCAGGGGGGAAAATCAGCCCCAGCATTTT. It is translated as CASSSFPARGENQPQHF.

The chain links TRBV28 to TRBJ2-5; possibly TRBD1 for D (6 bases). In germline, CDR1 is MDHEN, CDR2 SYDVKM. Trimming stripped 3 bases from V and 2 bases from J, with 10 bases between. This CDR3 region has 14 residues. DNA for the CDR3: TGTGCCAGCAGTTTCGACAGGCAACAAGAGACCCAGTACTTC. The encoded protein is CASSFDRQQETQYF.

The V and J genes are TRBV7-9 and TRBJ2-5; D is perhaps TRBD1 (6 bases). CDR1 and CDR2 from the germline V gene are SEHNR and FQNEAQ (reference sequence). This CDR3 is built from 15 residues. Deletions cut 5 bases from V and 10 bases from J, with 23 bases between. CDR3 loop: CASSPRQALQSVQYF. The CDR3 nucleotides read TGTGCCAGCAGCCCAAGACAGGCCCTGCAGAGTGTCCAGTACTTC.

This chain connects TRBV27 to TRBJ1-1; 9 bases map to TRBD1. Germline loops: CDR1 MNHEY, CDR2 SMNVEV (reference sequence). This CDR3 is built from 15 residues. V lost 6 bases, J lost 5 bases, and 10 bases stayed unmatched. The CDR3: CASRRWDREGTEAFF. In DNA, the CDR3 is TGTGCCAGCAGAAGGTGGGACAGGGAGGGAACTGAAGCTTTCTTT.

CDR3 coding DNA: TGTGCCATCAGTGAAAGGACAGGGAATGGAAACACCATATATTTT. Its translation is CAISERTGNGNTIYF. V is TRBV10-3 and J is TRBJ1-3; TRBD1 matches 8 bases. This CDR3 has 15 amino acids. The V and J ends lost 3 bases and 3 bases, in that order; junction bases with no gene match: 4. Germline V gene lookup returns CDR1 ENHRY and CDR2 SYGVKD.

CDR3 bases: TGCGCCAGCAGCTTGGGAGGAGGAGAAGAGACCCAGTACTTC. This gives the protein CASSLGGGEETQYF. The chain recombines TRBV5-1 with TRBJ2-5; D is perhaps TRBD2 (5 bases). Trimming removed 0 bases from V and 3 bases from J, with 9 bases in between. The CDR3 covers 14 residues. The germline gives CDR1 SGHRS, CDR2 YFSETQ.

The J gene is TRBJ2-1, the V gene TRBV29-1, with D possibly being TRBD2 (6 bases). The length of the CDR3 is 14 residues. The germline CDR1 and CDR2 sequences are SQVTM and ANQGSEA. V dropped 5 bases and J dropped 9 bases, with 20 bases sitting between them. CDR3 sequence: CSVLQEGGSTEQFF. In nucleotides, the CDR3 is TGCAGCGTTTTACAGGAGGGAGGCAGTACTGAGCAGTTCTTC.

The V call is TRBV7-3, the J call TRBJ2-7; 7 bases map to TRBD1. This CDR3 has 15 residues. Looked up from germline, CDR1 is SGHTA and CDR2 is FQGTGA. J lost 2 bases, V lost 2 bases, and 6 bases had no gene match. CDR3 nucleotide sequence: TGTGCCAGCAGCTTATCGGGACAGATCCCCTACGAGCAGTACTTC. Translated: CASSLSGQIPYEQYF. The whole variable domain, remainder taken from reference TRBV7-3 and TRBJ2-7, is GAGVSQTPSNKVTEKGKYVELRCDPISGHTALYWYRQSLGQGPEFLIYFQGTGAADDSGLPNDRFFAVRPEGSVSTLKIQRTERGDSAVYLCASSLSGQIPYEQYFGPGTRLTVT.

This clone was detected only once. The J gene is TRBJ2-5, the V gene TRBV27; TRBD2 aligns across 7 bases. There are 14 residues in the CDR3. V shed 8 bases, J shed 2 bases, and the junction held 8 bases outside the gene matches. The germline V gene encodes CDR1 MNHEY and CDR2 SMNVEV (reference sequence). DNA for the CDR3: TGTGCCAGCTCCCAGTCGGGACTACAAGAGACCCAGTACTTC. Translated: CASSQSGLQETQYF.

This rearrangement joins TRBV27 to TRBJ2-3; D is perhaps TRBD2 (5 bases). This CDR3 has 12 amino acids. CDR1 is MNHEY, CDR2 SMNVEV, per germline (reference sequence). With 6 bases removed from V and 7 bases from J, the gap between germline ends came to 11 bases. The CDR3 loop reads CASSRTGYTQYF. In DNA, the CDR3 is TGTGCCAGCAGCCGGACGGGGTATACGCAGTATTTT.

This chain uses TRBV27 with TRBJ1-4; D not certain. Trimming pared 8 bases from V and 0 bases from J, leaving 10 bases between. The germline V gene has CDR1 MNHEY and CDR2 SMNVEV (reference sequence). This CDR3 comprises 14 residues. The CDR3 DNA reads as TGTGCCAGCGGTCACTTTGCAACTAATGAAAAACTGTTTTTT. Translated: CASGHFATNEKLFF.

This sequence joins TRBV4-2 and TRBJ2-7; D is possibly TRBD1 (5 bases). The CDR3 runs to 16 residues. Between the trimmed V and J ends, which lost 0 bases and 4 bases, there was a span of 16 bases. CDR1 and CDR2 (germline): LGHNA, YNFKEQ. The CDR3 DNA reads as TGTGCCAGCAGCCAAGATGGGGCAGGGAAGAGGTACGAGCAGTACTTC. Amino acids: CASSQDGAGKRYEQYF.